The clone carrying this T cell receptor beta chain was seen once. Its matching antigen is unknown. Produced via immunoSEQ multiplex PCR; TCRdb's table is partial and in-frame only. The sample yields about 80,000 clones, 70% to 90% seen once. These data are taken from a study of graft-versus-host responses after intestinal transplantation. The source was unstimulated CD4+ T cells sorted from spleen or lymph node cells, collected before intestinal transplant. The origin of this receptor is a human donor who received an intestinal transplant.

This CDR3 is CASSFADTGAKGYTF. The CDR3 DNA follows: TGTGCCAGCAGCTTCGCCGACACAGGGGCGAAGGGCTACACCTTC. The rearrangement uses TRBV13 and TRBJ1-2; 7 bases agree with TRBD1. The germline gives CDR1 PRHDT, CDR2 FYEKMQ (reference sequence). V trimming: 3 bases; J trimming: 8 bases; junction bases outside the gene matches: 12. This CDR3 comprises 15 residues.